The present entry profiles one T cell receptor beta chain with its context. Antigen: not known. TCRdb re-called the 5' RACE reads through MiXCR, storing one row per CDR3 protein. The table has approximately 350,000 distinct CDR3 sequences, 25% to 30% seen once. The record originates from a study of T-cell memory formation after mild COVID-19. Study-wide results and caveats: The study detected some responding clones in pre-infection memory, suggesting cross-reactive memory joined. The authors did not confirm SARS-CoV-2 specificity of second-wave clones peaking day 37.

V lost 3 bases and J lost 5, with 7 bases in between. This CDR3 is built from 12 residues. Germline V gene sequence: CDR1 KGHSH, CDR2 LQKENI. The V call is TRBV18, the J call TRBJ1-1; D gene uncertain. Sequenced sample: PBMCs or a T cell subset sorted from them (not recorded which). This TCR derives from an adult woman who had mild COVID-19 (a few samples of this study predate the infection). Cell type and time point are not known. This CDR3 is CASSPGKTEAFF. CDR3 nucleotides: TGTGCCAGCTCACCTGGCAAGACTGAAGCTTTCTTT.